A selection of T cell receptor beta chains follows, all from one sample in a study of T cells in Graves' hyperthyroidism and ophthalmopathy. MiXCR was run by TCRdb on the multiplex PCR reads, yielding one entry per CDR3 protein. The repertoire has about 480,000 distinct CDR3 sequences, around 24% of them found once; the top ten carry about 11%. The sample was blood. These receptors originate from a young woman with Graves' ophthalmopathy. CDR3s include the opening cysteine and the closing phenylalanine or tryptophan. The order of the fields is clone size, D gene, V gene, J gene, CDR3 DNA, CDR3 protein. A D gene is named only where the DNA matches it firmly. For some rows the clone size is stated as once, few or many, or as a class when expanded; others skip it.

abundance: NA
d_gene: NA
v_gene: TRBV5-1
j_gene: TRBJ1-2
CDR3nt: TGCGCCAGCAGCTTAGGCAAGGTGTTGGACTATGGCTACACCTTC
CDR3aa: CASSLGKVLDYGYTF

abundance: many
d_gene: TRBD1
v_gene: TRBV20-1
j_gene: TRBJ1-2
CDR3nt: TGCAGTGCCCGGGACAGGGGAGTTTGGAGCTACACCTTC
CDR3aa: CSARDRGVWSYTF

abundance: once
d_gene: TRBD1
v_gene: TRBV12-5
j_gene: TRBJ1-2
CDR3nt: TGTGACTTAAGGACGCAGGGGGCTTGCTACACCTTC
CDR3aa: CDLRTQGACYTF

abundance: few
d_gene: TRBD2
v_gene: TRBV3-1
j_gene: TRBJ2-5
CDR3nt: TGTGCCAGCAGCCAATATGCTAGCGGGTACCAAGAGACCCAGTACTTC
CDR3aa: CASSQYASGYQETQYF

abundance: few
d_gene: NA
v_gene: TRBV4-1
j_gene: TRBJ2-4
CDR3nt: TGCGCCAGCAGCGCCGGGGGACTGGGAATTGAAAACATTCAGTACTTC
CDR3aa: CASSAGGLGIENIQYF

abundance: NA
d_gene: NA
v_gene: TRBV6-5
j_gene: TRBJ1-1
CDR3nt: TGTGCCAGCAGTCTACAGGTGCTAAACACTGAAGCTTTCTTT
CDR3aa: CASSLQVLNTEAFF

abundance: many
d_gene: TRBD2
v_gene: TRBV28
j_gene: TRBJ2-5
CDR3nt: TGTGCCAGCAGTTTGGGACCGGGACTAGCGGAGGGCTTCCAAGAGACCCAGTACTTC
CDR3aa: CASSLGPGLAEGFQETQYF

abundance: many
d_gene: NA
v_gene: TRBV12-3/TRBV12-4
j_gene: TRBJ1-1
CDR3nt: TGTGCCAGCAGTTTACCCCCGGGACAAGTGGCTTTCTTT
CDR3aa: CASSLPPGQVAFF

abundance: many
d_gene: TRBD2
v_gene: TRBV29-1
j_gene: TRBJ2-7
CDR3nt: TGCAGCGTTTCCCCCCAGCGGGGTAGCTACGAGCAGTACTTC
CDR3aa: CSVSPQRGSYEQYF

abundance: NA
d_gene: NA
v_gene: TRBV4-1
j_gene: TRBJ2-5
CDR3nt: TGCGCCAGCAGCTCCCCCCTAGAGCGGAGGAGGCAAGAGACCCAGTACTTC
CDR3aa: CASSSPLERRRQETQYF

abundance: many
d_gene: NA
v_gene: TRBV7-8
j_gene: TRBJ1-1
CDR3nt: TGTGCCAGCAGCACCGGGACGGATGAAGCTTTCTTT
CDR3aa: CASSTGTDEAFF

abundance: many
d_gene: TRBD2
v_gene: TRBV4-1
j_gene: TRBJ2-5
CDR3nt: TGCGCCAGCAGCCCCGTAACTAGCGCGTGGGAGACCCAGTACTTC
CDR3aa: CASSPVTSAWETQYF

abundance: NA
d_gene: TRBD1
v_gene: TRBV7-9
j_gene: TRBJ1-6
CDR3nt: TGTGCCAGCAGCCAAGCCCACAGGGGTCAATCACCCCTCCACTTT
CDR3aa: CASSQAHRGQSPLHF

abundance: NA
d_gene: NA
v_gene: TRBV20-1
j_gene: TRBJ2-5
CDR3nt: TGCAGTGCTAGAGATTTTCCGGCGGGCTTCCAAGAGACCCAGTACTTC
CDR3aa: CSARDFPAGFQETQYF

abundance: many
d_gene: TRBD1
v_gene: TRBV12-3/TRBV12-4
j_gene: TRBJ1-2
CDR3nt: TGTGCCAGCAGGACCGGGACAGGGGGACTGGGCTACACCTTC
CDR3aa: CASRTGTGGLGYTF

abundance: many
d_gene: NA
v_gene: TRBV12-3/TRBV12-4
j_gene: TRBJ1-2
CDR3nt: TGTGCCAGCAGTATGTATTCCAGGGTCCACTATGGCTACACCTTC
CDR3aa: CASSMYSRVHYGYTF

abundance: NA
d_gene: NA
v_gene: TRBV12-3/TRBV12-4
j_gene: TRBJ2-5
CDR3nt: TGTGCCAGCAGCTCCAGGGGCGTCCAAGAGACCCAGTACTTC
CDR3aa: CASSSRGVQETQYF

abundance: NA
d_gene: NA
v_gene: TRBV28
j_gene: TRBJ1-1
CDR3nt: TGTGCCAGCAGTTTAACGGGGGGCAGGGTTAACACTGAAGCTTTCTTT
CDR3aa: CASSLTGGRVNTEAFF

abundance: many
d_gene: TRBD1
v_gene: TRBV6-1
j_gene: TRBJ1-5
CDR3nt: TGTGCCAGCACCTGGGACAGGGGGTACCAGCCCCAGCATTTT
CDR3aa: CASTWDRGYQPQHF

abundance: many
d_gene: NA
v_gene: TRBV30
j_gene: TRBJ2-5
CDR3nt: TGTGCCTGGAGTGTACCTGAGGGCCGGGAGACCCAGTACTTC
CDR3aa: CAWSVPEGRETQYF

abundance: NA
d_gene: NA
v_gene: TRBV7-9
j_gene: TRBJ1-1
CDR3nt: TGTGCCAGCAGCTCGAGGACTGAGAACACTGAAGCTTTCTTT
CDR3aa: CASSSRTENTEAFF

abundance: NA
d_gene: NA
v_gene: TRBV27
j_gene: TRBJ2-2
CDR3nt: TGTGCCAGCCTTCCGATTAGGGAACTCCAGGGGACCACCGGGGAGCTGTTTTTT
CDR3aa: CASLPIRELQGTTGELFF

abundance: many
d_gene: NA
v_gene: TRBV6-5
j_gene: TRBJ1-5
CDR3nt: TGTGCCAGCAGTTCCTCCGATCAGCCCCAGCATTTT
CDR3aa: CASSSSDQPQHF

abundance: NA
d_gene: TRBD2
v_gene: TRBV2
j_gene: TRBJ2-7
CDR3nt: TGTGCCAGCACTAGCGGGATGTCCTACGAGCAGTACTTC
CDR3aa: CASTSGMSYEQYF

abundance: NA
d_gene: NA
v_gene: TRBV6-5
j_gene: TRBJ1-3
CDR3nt: TGTGCCAGCAGTTATGGAGCAGGAAACACCATATATTTT
CDR3aa: CASSYGAGNTIYF

abundance: many
d_gene: TRBD1
v_gene: TRBV24-1
j_gene: TRBJ2-2
CDR3nt: TGTGCCACCAGTGATTTGGGGACAGGGGACACCGGGGAGCTGTTTTTT
CDR3aa: CATSDLGTGDTGELFF

abundance: many
d_gene: TRBD2
v_gene: TRBV6-2/TRBV6-3
j_gene: TRBJ2-5
CDR3nt: TGTGCCACCCTGACTAGCGGGGGCCAAGAGACCCAGTACTTC
CDR3aa: CATLTSGGQETQYF

abundance: NA
d_gene: NA
v_gene: TRBV7-2
j_gene: TRBJ1-1
CDR3nt: TGTGCCAGCAGCCCCGAAGCAATGAACACTGAAGCTTTCTTT
CDR3aa: CASSPEAMNTEAFF

abundance: few
d_gene: TRBD1
v_gene: TRBV20-1
j_gene: TRBJ2-5
CDR3nt: TGCAGTGCTAGAGATGGACAGGGACAAGAGACCCAGTACTTC
CDR3aa: CSARDGQGQETQYF

abundance: few
d_gene: TRBD2
v_gene: TRBV6-8
j_gene: TRBJ2-7
CDR3nt: TGTGCCAGCAGAGCCGGGACTAGCGAATACGAGCAGTACTTC
CDR3aa: CASRAGTSEYEQYF

abundance: many
d_gene: NA
v_gene: TRBV6-5
j_gene: TRBJ1-1
CDR3nt: TGTGCCAGCAGTTACTCTCTACGGAACACTGAAGCTTTCTTT
CDR3aa: CASSYSLRNTEAFF

abundance: many
d_gene: NA
v_gene: TRBV20-1
j_gene: TRBJ1-1
CDR3nt: TGCAGTGCCATCCGGGAGAACACTGAAGCTTTCTTT
CDR3aa: CSAIRENTEAFF

abundance: few
d_gene: NA
v_gene: TRBV2
j_gene: TRBJ2-7
CDR3nt: TGTGCCAGCAGGAGTTGGGTCTCCGAGCAGTACTTC
CDR3aa: CASRSWVSEQYF

abundance: few
d_gene: TRBD1
v_gene: TRBV2
j_gene: TRBJ1-1
CDR3nt: TGTGCCAGCAGTGAAGAGCAGGGGGGACTCACTGAAGCTTTCTTT
CDR3aa: CASSEEQGGLTEAFF

abundance: NA
d_gene: TRBD2
v_gene: TRBV12-3/TRBV12-4
j_gene: TRBJ2-7
CDR3nt: TGTGCCAGCAGTTTTTTACTGGCGGGGGGGCAGTACTTC
CDR3aa: CASSFLLAGGQYF

abundance: NA
d_gene: NA
v_gene: TRBV6-5
j_gene: TRBJ2-7
CDR3nt: TGTGCCAGCAGTTACGAGAGAGGTTCCAACTACGAGCAGTACTTC
CDR3aa: CASSYERGSNYEQYF

abundance: NA
d_gene: NA
v_gene: TRBV6-2/TRBV6-3
j_gene: TRBJ2-2
CDR3nt: TGTGCCAGTGGTTCCGAAAACACCGGGGAGCTGTTTTTT
CDR3aa: CASGSENTGELFF

abundance: few
d_gene: TRBD1
v_gene: TRBV30
j_gene: TRBJ1-5
CDR3nt: TGTGCCTGGAGTGTCGGGACAGGGGGTCAGCCCCAGCATTTT
CDR3aa: CAWSVGTGGQPQHF

abundance: NA
d_gene: NA
v_gene: TRBV9
j_gene: TRBJ1-1
CDR3nt: TGTGCCAGCAGCGTAGGTGGGGCCAGCACTGAAGCTTTCTTT
CDR3aa: CASSVGGASTEAFF

abundance: few
d_gene: TRBD1
v_gene: TRBV6-5
j_gene: TRBJ1-6
CDR3nt: TGTGCCAGCATAGACAGGGGAGGTTCACCCCTCCACTTT
CDR3aa: CASIDRGGSPLHF

abundance: many
d_gene: NA
v_gene: TRBV6-1
j_gene: TRBJ1-1
CDR3nt: TGTGCCAGCAGTCGGCGGGGATCTTACACTGAAGCTTTCTTT
CDR3aa: CASSRRGSYTEAFF

abundance: few
d_gene: NA
v_gene: TRBV12-3/TRBV12-4
j_gene: TRBJ2-2
CDR3nt: TGTGCCAGCAGTCCGGGTTGGGGGGCCACCGGGGAGCTGTTTTTT
CDR3aa: CASSPGWGATGELFF

abundance: many
d_gene: TRBD1
v_gene: TRBV6-5
j_gene: TRBJ1-5
CDR3nt: TGTGCCAGCAGTTACCAGACAGGGAACAATCAGCCCCAGCATTTT
CDR3aa: CASSYQTGNNQPQHF

abundance: many
d_gene: TRBD1
v_gene: TRBV19
j_gene: TRBJ2-7
CDR3nt: TGTGCCAGTAGCAACAGGGGGCCCCGACCTTTCTACGAGCAGTACTTC
CDR3aa: CASSNRGPRPFYEQYF

abundance: many
d_gene: NA
v_gene: TRBV12-3/TRBV12-4
j_gene: TRBJ1-1
CDR3nt: TGTGCCAGCAGGGCCGGACAGACCGTCACTGAAGCTTTCTTT
CDR3aa: CASRAGQTVTEAFF

abundance: many
d_gene: TRBD2
v_gene: TRBV7-3
j_gene: TRBJ2-5
CDR3nt: TGTGCCAGCAGCCAGACTAGCGGACAAGAGACCCAGTACTTC
CDR3aa: CASSQTSGQETQYF

abundance: many
d_gene: TRBD1
v_gene: TRBV4-1
j_gene: TRBJ1-2
CDR3nt: TGCGCCAGCAGCCCATCCCTGGGACAGGTTCACTATGGCTACACCTTC
CDR3aa: CASSPSLGQVHYGYTF

abundance: NA
d_gene: NA
v_gene: TRBV12-3/TRBV12-4
j_gene: TRBJ1-2
CDR3nt: TGTGCCAGCACCGACTATATTCTGACCGCGTCTAATGGCTACACCTTC
CDR3aa: CASTDYILTASNGYTF

abundance: many
d_gene: NA
v_gene: TRBV6-2/TRBV6-3
j_gene: TRBJ2-5
CDR3nt: TGTGCCAGCAGTTTAGGGGGGTCGTACCAAGAGACCCAGTACTTC
CDR3aa: CASSLGGSYQETQYF

abundance: many
d_gene: TRBD1
v_gene: TRBV6-1
j_gene: TRBJ1-2
CDR3nt: TGTGCCAGCAGCCCTACAGGGGGCCGGAACTATGGCTACACCTTC
CDR3aa: CASSPTGGRNYGYTF

abundance: once
d_gene: NA
v_gene: TRBV12-3/TRBV12-4
j_gene: TRBJ2-4
CDR3nt: TGTGCCAGCAGTCCTAAGGGGAGAGGACGGGTAGCCAAAAACATTCAGTACTTC
CDR3aa: CASSPKGRGRVAKNIQYF

abundance: NA
d_gene: TRBD1
v_gene: TRBV12-3/TRBV12-4
j_gene: TRBJ1-3
CDR3nt: TGTGCCAGCGGGTACAGGGGTGGAAACACCATATATTTT
CDR3aa: CASGYRGGNTIYF

abundance: many
d_gene: NA
v_gene: TRBV11-1
j_gene: TRBJ1-2
CDR3nt: TGTGCCAGCAGCTCACAGGGAAGGGGCCCTCTCTATGGCTACACCTTC
CDR3aa: CASSSQGRGPLYGYTF

abundance: many
d_gene: NA
v_gene: TRBV19
j_gene: TRBJ2-7
CDR3nt: TGTGCCACCTCCCCCGCAGGACAAGGCTACGAGCAGTACTTC
CDR3aa: CATSPAGQGYEQYF